The 17 T cell receptor beta chains below all came from one sample that was sequenced in a study of T cell responses to AZD1222 COVID-19 vaccine. The data were produced by immunoSEQ multiplex PCR, yet TCRdb's version contains in-frame clones alone and is incomplete. The sample consists of about 180,000 clones, just under 95% of them appearing once. The starting material was peripheral blood, obtained 28 days after the second dose of the MenACWY control vaccine. Every receptor here comes from an adult who received the MenACWY meningococcal vaccine as a control.

The chain employs TRBV6-2 or TRBV6-3 and TRBJ1-6; a possible D gene is TRBD1 (6 bases). Germline V CDR1 and CDR2: MNHEY, SVGEGT. The CDR3 contains 14 residues. Trimming stripped 1 base from V and 9 bases from J, with 10 bases between. In nucleotides, the CDR3 is TGTGCCAGCAGTTACTGGGGGGCTTCTTCACCCCTCCACTTT. Residues: CASSYWGASSPLHF.

This clone was seen only a few times. The same CDR3 is also encoded by other DNA sequences in this sample. This chain connects TRBV6-5 to TRBJ1-5; D is perhaps TRBD1 (6 bases). Germline V gene sequence: CDR1 MNHEY, CDR2 SVGAGI. The CDR3 spans 12 residues. V dropped 11 bases and J dropped 4 bases, with 12 bases sitting between them. This CDR3 is CASRTANQPQHF. CDR3 DNA: TGTGCCTCCCGGACAGCTAATCAGCCCCAGCATTTT.

A note on this clone: An end of the junction differs from the germline gene, which may be a read error. This rearrangement joins TRBV19 to TRBJ1-1; D remains ambiguous. This CDR3 has 16 residues. The germline CDR1 and CDR2 sequences are LNHDA and SQIVND (reference sequence). The CDR3 spells CASSIGGRLVNAEAFF. The CDR3 region has the DNA TGTGCCAGTAGTATAGGTGGTCGCTTGGTGAACGCTGAAGCTTTCTTT.

V gene TRBV9 combines with J gene TRBJ2-2; D is unresolved. The CDR3 has 15 residues. Germline CDR1 is SGDLS and CDR2 is YYNGEE. V lost 0 bases and J lost 1, with 7 bases in between. The CDR3 nucleotides read TGTGCCAGCAGCGTAGCTGCATTGAACACCGGGGAGCTGTTTTTT. As protein: CASSVAALNTGELFF.

The genes are TRBV7-2 and TRBJ2-2; 8 bases agree with TRBD1. The germline V gene encodes CDR1 SGHTA and CDR2 FQGNSA. The V and J ends lost 4 bases and 7 bases, in that order; junction bases with no gene match: 8. This CDR3 is built from 15 residues. Here the CDR3 DNA reads TGTGCCAGCAGCTCGTGGACAGGGTCGGGCGGGGAGCTGTTTTTT. This gives the protein CASSSWTGSGGELFF. Full variable domain (remainder filled in from reference TRBV7-2 and TRBJ2-2): GAGVSQSPSNKVTEKGKDVELRCDPISGHTALYWYRQSLGQGLEFLIYFQGNSAPDKSGLPSDRFSAERTGGSVSTLTIQRTQQEDSAVYLCASSSWTGSGGELFFGEGSRLTVL.

This chain joins TRBV7-2 and TRBJ1-1, with 7 bases lining up with TRBD1. V gave up 5 bases and J gave up 6 bases; unmatched junction bases: 9. From germline, CDR1 is SGHTA and CDR2 FQGNSA. The CDR3 is 14 residues long. CDR3 in DNA: TGTGCCAGCAGCCCCACGACAGGGTCGCCTGAAGCTTTCTTT. Its translation: CASSPTTGSPEAFF.

V usage is TRBV19 and J usage is TRBJ1-1; no clear D gene. The V and J ends lost 3 bases and 1 base respectively, with 12 bases between them. CDR3 length equals 15 residues. Germline V gives CDR1 LNHDA, CDR2 SQIVND (reference sequence). The CDR3 coding sequence is TGTGCCAGTAGTATCGCGCGATCAGGGAACACTGAAGCTTTCTTT. Translation: CASSIARSGNTEAFF.

This chain uses TRBV7-2 with TRBJ2-5; either TRBD1 or TRBD2 may fit D (5 bases each). The CDR3 has 13 amino acids. Germline values: CDR1 SGHTA, CDR2 FQGNSA. The V and J ends lost 6 bases and 0 bases respectively, with 8 bases between them. The CDR3: CASSPGHQETQYF. CDR3 in DNA: TGTGCCAGCAGTCCGGGACACCAAGAGACCCAGTACTTC.

This clone was seen a few times. V gene TRBV7-9 combines with J gene TRBJ1-3; D not resolved. Per germline, CDR1 SEHNR and CDR2 FQNEAQ (reference sequence). The CDR3 sequence is 13 residues long. V was cut by 2 bases and J by 0 bases, with 2 bases left in between. For the CDR3, the DNA is TGTGCCAGCAGCTTATACTCTGGAAACACCATATATTTT. It translates to CASSLYSGNTIYF.

The chain joins TRBV7-9 to TRBJ1-2; D gene uncertain. With 6 bases removed from V and 6 bases from J, the gap between germline ends came to 14 bases. Germline CDR1 and CDR2: SEHNR and FQNEAQ (reference sequence). CDR3 length: 13 residues. DNA of the CDR3: TGTGCCAGCAGTCCAGGTTGGCGGGATGGCTACACCTTC. This codes for CASSPGWRDGYTF. The variable domain in full, completed from reference TRBV7-9 and TRBJ1-2, reads DTGVSQNPRHKITKRGQNVTFRCDPISEHNRLYWYRQTLGQGPEFLTYFQNEAQLEKSRLLSDRFSAERPKGSFSTLEIQRTEQGDSAMYLCASSPGWRDGYTFGSGTRLTVV.

The chain couples TRBV29-1 to TRBJ1-3; no reliable D call. Germline V gene data show CDR1 as SQVTM and CDR2 as ANQGSEA. This CDR3 contains 12 residues. Trimming pared 4 bases from V and 0 bases from J, leaving 4 bases between. The CDR3 DNA follows: TGCAGCGTTGTCCTCTCTGGAAACACCATATATTTT. Translated, it gives CSVVLSGNTIYF.

The chain employs TRBV9 and TRBJ2-5; the match to TRBD2 covers 10 bases. The CDR3 totals 15 residues. Germline CDR1 SGDLS, CDR2 YYNGEE. Trimming removed 3 bases from V and 1 base from J; junction bases left unmatched: 3. CDR3 sequence: CASSELAGSQETQYF. The CDR3, as DNA: TGTGCCAGCAGCGAACTAGCGGGGAGCCAAGAGACCCAGTACTTC.

This chain uses TRBV10-1 with TRBJ2-7; TRBD2 is a possible D gene (6 bases). The CDR3 is 14 residues long. V was clipped by 8 bases and J by 4 bases, with 18 bases between them. Per germline, CDR1 WNHNN and CDR2 SYGVQD (reference sequence). The CDR3 DNA reads TGCGCCAGCTCTAGGGCCGGGGGAGCTTACGAGCAGTACTTC. Translated, it gives CASSRAGGAYEQYF.

This clone has ten or more counts. V is TRBV11-2 and J is TRBJ1-2; TRBD1 matches at 8 bases. Germline loops: CDR1 SGHAT, CDR2 FQNNGV. This CDR3 region has 17 residues. V dropped 4 bases and J dropped 8; count of bases not matched to a gene: 18. The CDR3 nucleotides read TGTGCCAGCAGCTCCCTCCGGACAGGGAGGACCGGACGCGGCTACACCTTC. As protein: CASSSLRTGRTGRGYTF.

The genes are TRBV7-6 and TRBJ2-7, with TRBD1 matching 7 bases. Germline-derived CDR1 and CDR2 are SGHVS and FNYEAQ. This CDR3 comprises 15 residues. Trimming cost V 5 bases and J 1 base; bases outside gene matches: 8. CDR3 residues: CASSRSTGRSYEQYF. The DNA of the CDR3 is TGTGCCAGCAGCCGGTCGACAGGGAGATCCTACGAGCAGTACTTC.

This clone has more than one count but fewer than ten. This sequence joins TRBV5-1 and TRBJ2-4; 7 nucleotides agree with TRBD1. The CDR3 extends over 15 amino acids. The ends lost 4 bases at V and 10 bases at J; junction bases unmatched: 14. CDR1 is SGHRS and CDR2 is YFSETQ in the germline V gene. The CDR3 reads CASSVLWDRREIQYF. The CDR3 nucleotides are TGCGCCAGCAGCGTTCTATGGGACAGAAGAGAAATTCAGTACTTC.

The chain employs TRBV5-5 and TRBJ2-4; TRBD1 matches 10 bases. Germline CDR1 SGHKS, CDR2 YYEKEE (reference sequence). With V trimmed by 5 bases and J by 6 bases, 2 bases remained unmatched. This CDR3 has 13 residues. The CDR3 is CASRTGGGNIQYF. The CDR3 bases are TGTGCCAGCAGGACAGGGGGCGGAAACATTCAGTACTTC. The full variable domain, in which reference TRBV5-5 and TRBJ2-4 provide the parts outside the CDR3, is DAGVTQSPTHLIKTRGQQVTLRCSPISGHKSVSWYQQVLGQGPQFIFQYYEKEERGRGNFPDRFSARQFPNYSSELNVNALLLGDSALYLCASRTGGGNIQYFGAGTRLSVL.